This T cell receptor (beta chain) is drawn from a study of blood T cells in healthy people across ages. Findings of the study overall: A greater number of naive CD4+ cells and higher diversity distinguished long-lived donors from aged donors.

A note on this clonotype: Its matching antigen is unknown.

At least 7 million PBMCs were isolated per sample. Trimming cost V 3 bases and J 9 bases, with 18 bases left between them. Germline lookup yields CDR1 MGHRA and CDR2 YSYEKL. This CDR3 has 15 amino acids. A J-beta primer mix and a sample-barcoded 5' primer were used in a second PCR of about 6 to 12 cycles. TCRdb re-called the 5' RACE reads through MiXCR, storing one row per CDR3 protein. This table holds over 1,200,000 distinct CDR3 sequences, approximately 59% found once. Source material: blood. The source of this sequence is a man between 18 and 29 years old in good health. The chain has TRBV4-1 and TRBJ2-1; D unclear. CDR3 sequence (DNA): TGCGCCAGCAGCCAGAGCGCCGTGAATAACAGTGAGCAGTTCTTC. This encodes CASSQSAVNNSEQFF.